A single sample is the source of the 27 T cell receptor beta chains below, sequenced in a study of blood T cell repertoires in COVID-19. Measured with immunoSEQ multiplex PCR; TCRdb has only the in-frame clones, and not every one. The sample has about 59,000 clones, 70% to 75% seen once; the top ten hold about 15%. What was sequenced was peripheral blood. These receptors all stem from an older woman with acute or convalescent COVID-19.

V and J are TRBV29-1 and TRBJ1-1; D remains unclear. The germline CDR1 and CDR2 sequences are SQVTM and ANQGSEA. This CDR3 spans 13 amino acids. V was trimmed by 4 bases and J by 1 base, leaving 10 bases between them. This chain's CDR3 is CSVVETPNTEAFF. The CDR3 coding sequence is TGCAGCGTTGTTGAGACTCCGAACACTGAAGCTTTCTTT.

CDR3 sequence: CASSQSGGDTDTQYF. The CDR3 DNA reads as TGTGCCAGCAGCCAGAGCGGGGGGGACACAGATACGCAGTATTTT. The V gene is TRBV4-2, the J gene TRBJ2-3; 10 nucleotides line up with TRBD2. CDR1 and CDR2 from the germline V gene are LGHNA and YNFKEQ. This CDR3 has 15 residues. V was pared by 3 bases and J by 2 bases, with 2 bases of the junction left unmatched.

This chain uses TRBV5-1 with TRBJ1-4, with D possibly being TRBD1 (6 bases). Germline lookup yields CDR1 SGHRS and CDR2 YFSETQ. CDR3 length equals 15 residues. V lost 7 bases to trimming and J lost 4 bases, with 17 bases between them. The CDR3 loop reads CASRTSGAINEKLFF. The CDR3 DNA is TGCGCCAGCCGAACTTCAGGGGCTATTAATGAAAAACTGTTTTTT.

This clone appeared once. The chain has TRBV2 and TRBJ1-4, with D possibly being TRBD1 (5 bases). The CDR3 extends over 16 amino acids. The germline V gene encodes CDR1 SNHLY and CDR2 FYNNEI. The V end lost 2 bases, the J end lost 1 base, and 11 bases lay between the germline ends. The CDR3 reads CASSEKGRKTNEKLFF. The CDR3 DNA reads as TGTGCCAGCAGTGAAAAGGGGCGGAAAACTAATGAAAAACTGTTTTTT.

The sample holds a few counts of this clone. V is TRBV30 and J is TRBJ2-3; 11 nucleotides line up with TRBD2. J lost 6 bases, V lost 0 bases, and 5 bases had no gene match. The length of the CDR3 is 15 residues. Per germline, CDR1 GTSNPN and CDR2 SVGIG (reference sequence). The CDR3 DNA is TGTGCCTGGAGTGTACCTAGCGGGGGGCCTGATACGCAGTATTTT. Amino acid sequence: CAWSVPSGGPDTQYF.

The chain couples TRBV5-1 to TRBJ1-6; no clear D. The germline gives CDR1 SGHRS, CDR2 YFSETQ. This CDR3 contains 16 residues. The V and J ends lost 1 base and 0 bases respectively, with 8 bases between them. Here the CDR3 DNA reads TGCGCCAGCAGCTTGTCTGGGAGCTCCTATAATTCACCCCTCCACTTT. This sequence encodes CASSLSGSSYNSPLHF.

The J gene is TRBJ1-5, the V gene TRBV15; D is perhaps TRBD1 (6 bases). Germline V gene sequence: CDR1 LNHNV, CDR2 YYDKDF (reference sequence). This CDR3 has 15 amino acids. Trimming removed 2 bases from V and 3 bases from J, with 11 bases in between. The CDR3 DNA follows: TGTGCCACCAGCAGACCTCGACAGGTCAATCAGCCCCAGCATTTT. Translation gives CATSRPRQVNQPQHF.

The rearrangement joins TRBV10-3 to TRBJ1-1; no clear D gene. Between the trimmed V and J ends, which lost 11 bases and 7 bases, there was a span of 14 bases. The germline V gene has CDR1 ENHRY and CDR2 SYGVKD. CDR3 size: 11 residues. This chain's CDR3 is CASRKQSEAFF. Here the CDR3 DNA reads TGTGCCTCACGAAAACAGAGTGAAGCTTTCTTT.

The rearrangement links TRBV19 to TRBJ2-3; TRBD2 matches at 11 bases. Germline lookup yields CDR1 LNHDA and CDR2 SQIVND (reference sequence). CDR3 length: 16 amino acids. After removal of 1 base from V and 3 bases from J, the junction contained 3 bases not matched to a gene. The CDR3 bases are TGTGCCAGTAGTATAGGGACTAGCGGGTTGACAGATACGCAGTATTTT. The encoded protein is CASSIGTSGLTDTQYF.

The V call is TRBV9, the J call TRBJ2-1, with 9 bases that match TRBD2. J gave up 0 bases and V 2 bases, and 12 bases lay outside the gene matches. The germline V gene has CDR1 SGDLS and CDR2 YYNGEE. The CDR3 totals 19 residues. CDR3 protein: CASSVLAGEVWSSYNEQFF. In nucleotides, the CDR3 is TGTGCCAGCAGCGTTTTAGCGGGGGAGGTATGGAGCTCCTACAATGAGCAGTTCTTC.

V is TRBV5-1 and J is TRBJ2-7, with 10 nucleotides matching TRBD1. Germline CDR1 is SGHRS and CDR2 is YFSETQ. The CDR3 is 15 residues long. The V segment lost 4 bases and the J segment 6 bases; nucleotides outside the gene matches: 10. CDR3 nucleotides: TGCGCCAGCAGCCCGGGCGGGACAGGGGTGCCCGAGCAGTACTTC. This sequence encodes CASSPGGTGVPEQYF.

The table lists this clone with a few counts. J is TRBJ2-2 and V is TRBV3-1 (or the pseudogene TRBV3-2), with 9 bases matching TRBD1. The CDR3 is made up of 16 amino acids. After removal of 4 bases from V and 6 bases from J, the junction contained 9 bases not matched to a gene. Germline lookup yields CDR1 LGHDT and CDR2 YNNKEL (reference sequence). CDR3 sequence reads: CASSLAGTGSSGELFF. The CDR3 DNA reads as TGTGCCAGCAGCCTGGCCGGGACAGGGTCGTCCGGGGAGCTGTTTTTT.

The rearrangement links TRBV5-8 to TRBJ2-1; TRBD2 agrees at 10 bases. V gave up 1 base and J gave up 5 bases; unmatched junction bases: 3. CDR1 is SGHTS and CDR2 is YDEGEE in the germline V gene. The length of the CDR3 is 15 residues. Written as DNA, the CDR3 is TGTGCCAGCAGCTTGAGCGGGGGGGGCAACAATGAGCAGTTCTTC. Amino acids: CASSLSGGGNNEQFF.

This clone is a singleton in its sample. The rearrangement links TRBV5-4 to TRBJ2-5; 11 bases fit TRBD2. Losses at the gene ends were 2 bases for V and 9 bases for J; bases not matched to a gene: 0. CDR1 is SGHNT, CDR2 YYREEE, per germline (reference sequence). CDR3 length equals 12 residues. The CDR3, as DNA: TGTGCCAGCAGCTTTAGCGGGGGGGCCCAGTACTTC. The encoded protein is CASSFSGGAQYF.

The chain joins TRBV7-9 to TRBJ1-1; D is perhaps TRBD1 (6 bases). Trimming cost V 6 bases and J 1 base, with 15 bases left between them. CDR1 is SEHNR, CDR2 FQNEAQ, per germline (reference sequence). CDR3 size: 15 residues. CDR3 sequence: CASSNRGRGNTEAFF. The CDR3 bases are TGTGCCAGCAGTAACCGGGGCAGGGGGAACACTGAAGCTTTCTTT.

The chain couples TRBV19 to TRBJ1-5; 9 bases are a match to TRBD1. The CDR3 loop spans 17 amino acids. CDR1 is LNHDA, CDR2 SQIVND, per germline (reference sequence). The ends lost 1 base at V and 1 base at J; junction bases unmatched: 5. The CDR3 sequence: CASSIGGQGRSNQPQHF. The CDR3 nucleotides read TGTGCCAGTAGTATAGGAGGACAGGGGAGGAGCAATCAGCCCCAGCATTTT.

The CDR3 here is CASSPPATTGQGWLDTEAFF. The CDR3 DNA is TGTGCCAGCTCACCACCAGCAACTACAGGACAGGGCTGGCTAGACACTGAAGCTTTCTTT. The chain carries TRBV18 and TRBJ1-1; 8 bases map to TRBD1. V shed 0 bases, J shed 3 bases, and the junction held 18 bases outside the gene matches. This CDR3 is 20 amino acids long. CDR1 is KGHSH, CDR2 LQKENI, per germline.

The chain uses TRBV5-4 and TRBJ2-2; TRBD2 matches at 12 bases. Unmatched junction bases numbered 10, after V lost 9 bases and J lost 4 bases. The CDR3 contains 16 residues. Germline values: CDR1 SGHNT, CDR2 YYREEE (reference sequence). CDR3 coding DNA: TGTGCCACCACTAGCGGGGGGATACCAATCACCGGGGAGCTGTTTTTT. It yields the protein CATTSGGIPITGELFF. Supplemented by reference TRBV5-4 and TRBJ2-2, the full variable domain reads ETGVTQSPTHLIKTRGQQVTLRCSSQSGHNTVSWYQQALGQGPQFIFQYYREEENGRGNFPPRFSGLQFPNYSSELNVNALELDDSALYLCATTSGGIPITGELFFGEGSRLTVL.

The chain links TRBV2 to TRBJ2-3, with 9 bases matching TRBD1. CDR3 length: 21 residues. CDR1 and CDR2 (germline): SNHLY, FYNNEI. The junction had 20 bases not matched to a gene; V was cut back by 4 bases and J by 0 bases. The CDR3 DNA reads TGTGCCAGCAGTGGAGGACAGGGGAGGACAGGCGCCGGGTGGAGCACAGATACGCAGTATTTT. It encodes CASSGGQGRTGAGWSTDTQYF.

The rearrangement joins TRBV5-1 to TRBJ1-5; weak D call: TRBD1 (5 bases). CDR3 size: 15 residues. Germline V gene lookup returns CDR1 SGHRS and CDR2 YFSETQ. Trimming stripped 4 bases from V and 5 bases from J, with 16 bases between. CDR3 nucleotides: TGCGCCAGCAGCCCCCGGGGGGGGGTTTATCAGCCCCAGCATTTT. It encodes CASSPRGGVYQPQHF.

The V and J genes are TRBV30 and TRBJ1-1, with TRBD1 matching 8 bases. The CDR3 is 13 amino acids. The V gene's germline CDR1 is GTSNPN and CDR2 SVGIG (reference sequence). V was clipped by 8 bases and J by 7 bases; unmatched bases: 12. CDR3 loop: CARKSRGQGEAFF. Here the CDR3 DNA reads TGTGCCCGGAAAAGCAGGGGGCAGGGTGAAGCTTTCTTT.

The chain has TRBV7-9 and TRBJ1-2; D is undetermined. The CDR3 is 15 residues long. V dropped 0 bases and J dropped 3 bases, with 11 bases sitting between them. Germline CDR1 SEHNR, CDR2 FQNEAQ (reference sequence). The CDR3 sequence: CASSLAAGAYYGYTF. DNA for the CDR3: TGTGCCAGCAGCTTAGCCGCCGGAGCATACTATGGCTACACCTTC.

The CDR3 coding sequence is TGTGCCAGCAGCTTAATGTTACAGAGTGGCTACACCTTC. It encodes CASSLMLQSGYTF. The chain combines TRBV7-8 with TRBJ1-2; D is ambiguous. This CDR3 spans 13 amino acids. Germline V gives CDR1 SGHVS, CDR2 FQNEAQ. Trimming removed 2 bases at V and 7 bases at J, with 11 bases between.

This sequence joins TRBV5-1 and TRBJ2-2, with 11 positions matching TRBD1. V gave up 1 base and J gave up 5 bases; unmatched junction bases: 4. In germline, CDR1 is SGHRS, CDR2 YFSETQ. The CDR3 consists of 16 residues. The CDR3 DNA is TGCGCCAGCAGCTTGTATGGGACAGGGGGGACCGGGGAGCTGTTTTTT. It encodes CASSLYGTGGTGELFF.

J is TRBJ1-2 and V is TRBV5-6; TRBD1 is a possible D gene (6 bases). There are 13 residues in the CDR3. Deletions cut 2 bases from V and 6 bases from J, with 11 bases between. Germline V gene lookup returns CDR1 SGHDT and CDR2 YYEEEE. The CDR3 DNA is TGTGCCAGCAGCTTTGCCGCAGGGGATGGCTACACCTTC. Protein: CASSFAAGDGYTF. The entire variable domain, with the rest obtained from reference TRBV5-6 and TRBJ1-2, is as follows: DAGVTQSPTHLIKTRGQQVTLRCSPKSGHDTVSWYQQALGQGPQFIFQYYEEEERQRGNFPDRFSGHQFPNYSSELNVNALLLGDSALYLCASSFAAGDGYTFGSGTRLTVV.

The genes are TRBV4-2 and TRBJ2-6; possibly TRBD2 for D (6 bases). Germline V gives CDR1 LGHNA, CDR2 YNFKEQ. V was shortened by 1 base and J by 0 bases, with 19 bases between the two germline ends. The CDR3 length is 20 residues. DNA of the CDR3: TGTGCCAGCAGCCAAGGCGGCGCGAGCGGGCCCGGCTCTGGGGCCAACGTCCTGACTTTC. Translating it yields CASSQGGASGPGSGANVLTF.

V usage is TRBV7-9 and J usage is TRBJ2-1; 7 bases are a match to TRBD1. V shed 0 bases, J shed 4 bases, and the junction held 3 bases outside the gene matches. CDR1 is SEHNR, CDR2 FQNEAQ, per germline (reference sequence). The CDR3 contains 15 residues. CDR3 DNA sequence: TGTGCCAGCAGCTTAGCGGGACAGAAGTACAATGAGCAGTTCTTC. It specifies CASSLAGQKYNEQFF.